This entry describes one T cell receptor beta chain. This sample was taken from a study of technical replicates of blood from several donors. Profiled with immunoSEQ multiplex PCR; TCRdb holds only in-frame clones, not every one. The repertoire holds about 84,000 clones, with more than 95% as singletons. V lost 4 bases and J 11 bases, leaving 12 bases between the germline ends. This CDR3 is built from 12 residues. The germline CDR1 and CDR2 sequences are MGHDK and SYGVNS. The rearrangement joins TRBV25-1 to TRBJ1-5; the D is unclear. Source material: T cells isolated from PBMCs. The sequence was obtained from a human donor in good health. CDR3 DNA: TGTGCCAGCAGTGTGGGAGCGAGTGCCCAGCATTTT. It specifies CASSVGASAQHF.